This T cell receptor beta chain was documented in a study of blood T cell repertoires in COVID-19. Across the whole study: The cDNA or gDNA used as material had been derived from T cells, B-cell-depleted T cells, or PBMCs.

Authors' analysis steps: Estimated nucleated cell counts came from reference gene primer amplification. Sequencing was performed with immunoSEQ multiplex PCR; in TCRdb, only in-frame clones are kept and a portion is missing. Clonal size and the V and J genes are those of that table, whereas D and trimming came from the DNA. This sample has roughly 290,000 clones, with almost 90% found just once. Germline loops: CDR1 KGHSH, CDR2 LQKENI. Trimming removed 2 bases from V and 5 bases from J, with 13 bases in between. CDR3 length equals 15 residues. This receptor was obtained from a woman younger than 35 with acute COVID-19. The chain is built from TRBV18 and TRBJ2-1; tentative D call: TRBD1 (5 bases). Sequences were obtained from PBMCs or T cells enriched from blood (not recorded which). CDR3 nucleotide sequence: TGTGCCAGCTCACCAGCCCAGGGCGGACACAATGAGCAGTTCTTC. Translating it yields CASSPAQGGHNEQFF. Looking up the rest from reference TRBV18 and TRBJ2-1 gives the full variable domain: NAGVMQNPRHLVRRRGQEARLRCSPMKGHSHVYWYRQLPEEGLKFMVYLQKENIIDESGMPKERFSAEFPKEGPSILRIQQVVRGDSAAYFCASSPAQGGHNEQFFGPGTRLTVL.